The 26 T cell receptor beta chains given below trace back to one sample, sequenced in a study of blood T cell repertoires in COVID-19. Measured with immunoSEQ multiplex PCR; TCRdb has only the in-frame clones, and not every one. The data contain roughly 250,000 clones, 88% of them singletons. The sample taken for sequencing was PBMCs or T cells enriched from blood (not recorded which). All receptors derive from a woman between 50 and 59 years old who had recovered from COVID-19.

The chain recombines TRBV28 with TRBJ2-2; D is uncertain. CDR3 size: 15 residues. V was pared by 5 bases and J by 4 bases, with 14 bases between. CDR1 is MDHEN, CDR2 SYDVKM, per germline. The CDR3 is CASSTPPTGTGELFF. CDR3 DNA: TGTGCCAGCAGTACCCCCCCGACTGGCACCGGGGAGCTGTTTTTT.

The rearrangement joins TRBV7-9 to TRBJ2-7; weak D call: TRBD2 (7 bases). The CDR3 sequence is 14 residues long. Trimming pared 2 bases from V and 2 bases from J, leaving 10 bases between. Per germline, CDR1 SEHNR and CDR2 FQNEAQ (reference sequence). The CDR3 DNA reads TGTGCCAGCAGCTTACGCGGGGGCACCTACGAGCAGTACTTC. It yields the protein CASSLRGGTYEQYF.

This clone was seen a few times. CDR3 coding DNA: TGTGCCACCAGCAGAGGACAGGCTATGAACACTGAAGCTTTCTTT. This gives the protein CATSRGQAMNTEAFF. The rearrangement joins TRBV15 to TRBJ1-1; D might be TRBD1 (6 bases). V was clipped by 1 base and J by 0 bases, with 9 bases between them. Looked up from germline, CDR1 is LNHNV and CDR2 is YYDKDF (reference sequence). This CDR3 has 15 amino acids. Supplemented by reference TRBV15 and TRBJ1-1, the full variable domain reads DAMVIQNPRYQVTQFGKPVTLSCSQTLNHNVMYWYQQKSSQAPKLLFHYYDKDFNNEADTPDNFQSRRPNTSFCFLDIRSPGLGDTAMYLCATSRGQAMNTEAFFGQGTRLTVV.

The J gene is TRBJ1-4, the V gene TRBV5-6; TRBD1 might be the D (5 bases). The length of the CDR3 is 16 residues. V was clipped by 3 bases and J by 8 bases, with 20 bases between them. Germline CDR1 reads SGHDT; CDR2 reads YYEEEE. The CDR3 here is CASSSRQSRDFEKLFF. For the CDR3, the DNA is TGTGCCAGCAGCTCCAGGCAGTCCCGGGACTTCGAAAAACTGTTTTTT.

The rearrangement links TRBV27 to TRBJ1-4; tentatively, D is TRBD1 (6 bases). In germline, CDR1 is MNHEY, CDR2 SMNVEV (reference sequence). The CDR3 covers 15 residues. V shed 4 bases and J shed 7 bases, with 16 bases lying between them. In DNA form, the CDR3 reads TGTGCCAGCAGTTCTGTGGGGGGGGCGCTTGAAAAACTGTTTTTT. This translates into CASSSVGGALEKLFF.

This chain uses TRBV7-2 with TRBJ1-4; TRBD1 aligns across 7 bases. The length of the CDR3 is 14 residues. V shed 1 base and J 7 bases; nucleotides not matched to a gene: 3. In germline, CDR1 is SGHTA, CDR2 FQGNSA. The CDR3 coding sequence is TGTGCCAGCAGCTTAGACAGGGGTGGTGAAAAACTGTTTTTT. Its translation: CASSLDRGGEKLFF.

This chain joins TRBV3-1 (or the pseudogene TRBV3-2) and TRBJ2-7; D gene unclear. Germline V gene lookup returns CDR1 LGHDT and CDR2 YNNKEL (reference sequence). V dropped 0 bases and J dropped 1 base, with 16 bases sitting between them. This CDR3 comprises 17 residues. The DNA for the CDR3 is TGTGCCAGCAGCCAAGATGTCAACCTTTTTCGGTCCTACGAGCAGTACTTC. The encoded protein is CASSQDVNLFRSYEQYF.

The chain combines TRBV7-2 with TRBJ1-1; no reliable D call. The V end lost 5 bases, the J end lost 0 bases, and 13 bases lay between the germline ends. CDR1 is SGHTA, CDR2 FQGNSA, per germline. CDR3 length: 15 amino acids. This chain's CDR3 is CASSHSGPMNTEAFF. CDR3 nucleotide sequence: TGTGCCAGCAGCCACAGTGGGCCAATGAACACTGAAGCTTTCTTT.

CDR3: CASSAYRGENSPLHF. As DNA, the CDR3 is TGTGCCAGCAGTGCTTACAGGGGGGAGAATTCACCCCTCCACTTT. The chain joins TRBV28 to TRBJ1-6; the match to TRBD1 covers 8 bases. Germline V gene data show CDR1 as MDHEN and CDR2 as SYDVKM. The J segment lost 7 bases and the V segment lost 5 bases, leaving 7 bases of the junction unmatched. CDR3 length: 15 residues.

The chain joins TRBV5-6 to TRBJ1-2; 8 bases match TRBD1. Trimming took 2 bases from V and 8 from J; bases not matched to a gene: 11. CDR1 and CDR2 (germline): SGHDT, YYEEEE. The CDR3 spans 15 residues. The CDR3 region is CASSLLLQGGSGYTF. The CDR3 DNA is TGTGCCAGCAGCTTATTATTACAGGGGGGCAGCGGCTACACCTTC. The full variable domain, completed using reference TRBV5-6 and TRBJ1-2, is DAGVTQSPTHLIKTRGQQVTLRCSPKSGHDTVSWYQQALGQGPQFIFQYYEEEERQRGNFPDRFSGHQFPNYSSELNVNALLLGDSALYLCASSLLLQGGSGYTFGSGTRLTVV.

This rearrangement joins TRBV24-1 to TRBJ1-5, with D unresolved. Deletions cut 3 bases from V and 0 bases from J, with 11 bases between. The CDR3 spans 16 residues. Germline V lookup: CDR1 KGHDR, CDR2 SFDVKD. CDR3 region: CATSDPSRGSNQPQHF. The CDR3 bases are TGTGCCACCAGTGATCCTTCGCGCGGTAGCAATCAGCCCCAGCATTTT.

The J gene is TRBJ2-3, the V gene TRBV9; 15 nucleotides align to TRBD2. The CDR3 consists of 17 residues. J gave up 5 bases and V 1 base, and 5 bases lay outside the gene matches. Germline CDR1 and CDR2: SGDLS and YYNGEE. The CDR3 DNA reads TGTGCCAGCAGCGTACTGGGACTAGCGGGAGGTGGAGATACGCAGTATTTT. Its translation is CASSVLGLAGGGDTQYF. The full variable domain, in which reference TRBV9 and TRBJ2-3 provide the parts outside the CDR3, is DSGVTQTPKHLITATGQRVTLRCSPRSGDLSVYWYQQSLDQGLQFLIQYYNGEERAKGNILERFSAQQFPDLHSELNLSSLELGDSALYFCASSVLGLAGGGDTQYFGPGTRLTVL.

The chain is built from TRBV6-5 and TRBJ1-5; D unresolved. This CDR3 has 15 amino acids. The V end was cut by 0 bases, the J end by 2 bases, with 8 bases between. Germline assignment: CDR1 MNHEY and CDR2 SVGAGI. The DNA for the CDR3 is TGTGCCAGCAGTTACTCGCGGGGTGGCAATCAGCCCCAGCATTTT. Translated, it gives CASSYSRGGNQPQHF.

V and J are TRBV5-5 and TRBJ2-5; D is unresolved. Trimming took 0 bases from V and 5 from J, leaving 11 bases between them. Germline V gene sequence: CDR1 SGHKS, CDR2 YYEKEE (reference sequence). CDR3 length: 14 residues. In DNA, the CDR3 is TGTGCCAGCAGCTTGGTTAGTATTCTGGAGACCCAGTACTTC. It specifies CASSLVSILETQYF.

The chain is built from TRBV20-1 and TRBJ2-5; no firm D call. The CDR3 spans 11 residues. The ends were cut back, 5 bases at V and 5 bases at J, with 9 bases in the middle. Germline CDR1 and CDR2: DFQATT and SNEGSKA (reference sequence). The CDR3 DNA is TGCAGTGCTCGTCACTATGAGACCCAGTACTTC. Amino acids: CSARHYETQYF.

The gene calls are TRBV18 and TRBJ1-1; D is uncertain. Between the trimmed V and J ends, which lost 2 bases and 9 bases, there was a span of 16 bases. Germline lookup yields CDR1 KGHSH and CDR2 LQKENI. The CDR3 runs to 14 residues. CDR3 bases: TGTGCCAGCTCACCATTAGGTGATGGGCAGAAAGCTTTCTTT. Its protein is CASSPLGDGQKAFF.

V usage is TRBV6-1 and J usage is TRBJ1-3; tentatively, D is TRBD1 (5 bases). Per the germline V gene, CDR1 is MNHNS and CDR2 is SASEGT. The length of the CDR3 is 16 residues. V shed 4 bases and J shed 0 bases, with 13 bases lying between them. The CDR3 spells CASSAQAFSSGNTIYF. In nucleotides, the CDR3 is TGTGCCAGCAGTGCACAGGCTTTTAGCTCTGGAAACACCATATATTTT.

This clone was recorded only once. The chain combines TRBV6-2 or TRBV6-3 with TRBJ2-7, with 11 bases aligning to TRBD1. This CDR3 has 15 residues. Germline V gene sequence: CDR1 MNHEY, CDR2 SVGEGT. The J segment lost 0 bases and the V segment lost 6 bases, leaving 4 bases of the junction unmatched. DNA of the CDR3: TGTGCCAGCAGCCCGGACAGGGGGCCCTCCTACGAGCAGTACTTC. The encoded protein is CASSPDRGPSYEQYF.

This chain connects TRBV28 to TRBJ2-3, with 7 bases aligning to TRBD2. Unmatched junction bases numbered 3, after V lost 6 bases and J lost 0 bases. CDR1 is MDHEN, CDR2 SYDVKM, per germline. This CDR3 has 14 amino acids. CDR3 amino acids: CASRLASSTDTQYF. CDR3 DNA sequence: TGTGCCAGCAGACTAGCGAGCAGCACAGATACGCAGTATTTT.

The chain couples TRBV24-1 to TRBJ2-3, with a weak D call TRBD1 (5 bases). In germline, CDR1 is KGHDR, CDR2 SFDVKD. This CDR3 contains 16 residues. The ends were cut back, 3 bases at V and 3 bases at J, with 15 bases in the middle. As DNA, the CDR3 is TGTGCCACCAGTGATGCGCGAGTACAGGCGACAGATACGCAGTATTTT. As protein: CATSDARVQATDTQYF.

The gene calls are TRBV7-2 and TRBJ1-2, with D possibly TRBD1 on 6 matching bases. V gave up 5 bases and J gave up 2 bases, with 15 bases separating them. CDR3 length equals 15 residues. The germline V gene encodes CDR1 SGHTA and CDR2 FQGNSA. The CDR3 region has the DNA TGTGCCAGCAGCCACCGGGACACCAAAAACTATGGCTACACCTTC. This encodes CASSHRDTKNYGYTF.

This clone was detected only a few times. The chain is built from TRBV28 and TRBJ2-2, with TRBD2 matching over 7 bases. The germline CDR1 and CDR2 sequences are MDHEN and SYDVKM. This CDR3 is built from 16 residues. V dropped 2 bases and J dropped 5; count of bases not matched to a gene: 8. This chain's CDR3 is CASSLKLSGPTGELFF. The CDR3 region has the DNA TGTGCCAGCAGTTTAAAGCTTAGCGGGCCGACCGGGGAGCTGTTTTTT.

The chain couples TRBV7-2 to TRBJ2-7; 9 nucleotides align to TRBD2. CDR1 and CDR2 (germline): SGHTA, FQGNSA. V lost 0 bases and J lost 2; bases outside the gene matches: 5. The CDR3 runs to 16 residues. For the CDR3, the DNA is TGTGCCAGCAGCTTAGCGACGAGCGGGAGGACCTACGAGCAGTACTTC. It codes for CASSLATSGRTYEQYF.

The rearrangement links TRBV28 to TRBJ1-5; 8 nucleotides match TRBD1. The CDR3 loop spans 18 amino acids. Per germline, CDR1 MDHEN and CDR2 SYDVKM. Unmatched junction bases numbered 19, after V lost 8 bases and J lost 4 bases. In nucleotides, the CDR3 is TGTGCCAGCTGGGGGGGGGTGACAGGGGTGATGCGGAATCAGCCCCAGCATTTT. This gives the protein CASWGGVTGVMRNQPQHF.

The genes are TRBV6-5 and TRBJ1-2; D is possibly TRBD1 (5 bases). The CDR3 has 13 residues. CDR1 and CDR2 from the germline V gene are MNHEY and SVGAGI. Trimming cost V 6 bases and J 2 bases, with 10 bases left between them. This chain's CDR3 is CASSPGQNYGYTF. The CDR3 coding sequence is TGTGCCAGCAGCCCCGGACAAAACTATGGCTACACCTTC.

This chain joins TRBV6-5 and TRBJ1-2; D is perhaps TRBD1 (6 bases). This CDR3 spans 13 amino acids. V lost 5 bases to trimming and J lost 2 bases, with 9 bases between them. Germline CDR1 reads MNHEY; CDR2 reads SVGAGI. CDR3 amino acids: CASSPDRNYGYTF. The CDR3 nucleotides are TGTGCCAGCAGTCCGGACAGAAACTATGGCTACACCTTC.